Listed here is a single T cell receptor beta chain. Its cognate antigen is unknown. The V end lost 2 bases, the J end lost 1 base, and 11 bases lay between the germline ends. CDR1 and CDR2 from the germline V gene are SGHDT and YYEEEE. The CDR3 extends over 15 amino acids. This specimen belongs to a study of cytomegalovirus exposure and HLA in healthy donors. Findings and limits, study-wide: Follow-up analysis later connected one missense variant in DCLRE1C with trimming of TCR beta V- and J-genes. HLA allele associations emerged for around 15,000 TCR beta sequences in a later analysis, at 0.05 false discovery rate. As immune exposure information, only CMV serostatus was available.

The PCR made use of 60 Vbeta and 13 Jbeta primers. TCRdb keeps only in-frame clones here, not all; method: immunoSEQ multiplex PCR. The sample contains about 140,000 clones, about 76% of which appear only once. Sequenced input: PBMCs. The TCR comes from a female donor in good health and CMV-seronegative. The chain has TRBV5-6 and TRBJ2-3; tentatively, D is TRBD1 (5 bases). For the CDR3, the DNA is TGTGCCAGCAGCTTCGTAGGCAGGGGCACAGATACGCAGTATTTT. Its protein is CASSFVGRGTDTQYF.